A selection of T cell receptor beta chains follows, all from one sample in a study. In TCRdb, the RT-PCR reads were re-called with MiXCR into one record per CDR3 protein. Here the sample spans hundreds of thousands of distinct CDR3 sequences, 12% to 15% being singletons. The sequenced sample consisted of memory CD4+ T cells from blood. These receptors all stem from a female donor in good health, serving as a healthy control. The CDR3 runs from the conserved cysteine through the conserved F or W. A D gene is named only where the DNA matches it firmly. Clone size is given for some rows only: seen once, a few or many times, or a class if the clone is expanded.

TRBV27	TRBD2	TRBJ2-1	.	CASRSYPGLDYNEQFF	TGTGCCAGCCGATCCTATCCCGGACTAGACTACAATGAGCAGTTCTTC
TRBV28	.	TRBJ2-7	.	CASKKTVEEYEQYF	TGTGCCAGCAAGAAAACGGTAGAGGAGTACGAGCAGTACTTC
TRBV15	TRBD1	TRBJ1-2	few	CATSSPGTGAHYGYTF	TGTGCCACCAGCAGTCCCGGGACAGGGGCTCACTATGGCTACACCTTC
TRBV20-1	TRBD1	TRBJ2-1	few	CSASGTADSYNEQFF	TGCAGTGCTTCTGGGACAGCGGATTCCTACAATGAGCAGTTCTTC
TRBV7-9	.	TRBJ2-7	.	CASSSWAGATYEQYF	TGTGCCAGCAGCTCCTGGGCCGGGGCCACCTACGAGCAGTACTTC
TRBV7-8	.	TRBJ1-5	once	CASSSSVQSSNQPQHF	TGTGCCAGCAGCTCCTCGGTCCAGTCTAGCAATCAGCCCCAGCATTTT
TRBV6-5	.	TRBJ2-7	many	CASSPQGRSSYEQYF	TGTGCCAGCAGCCCGCAAGGGCGGAGCTCCTACGAGCAGTACTTC
TRBV7-2	.	TRBJ2-3	many	CASSLWKGPSTDTQYF	TGTGCCAGCAGCTTATGGAAGGGGCCTAGCACAGATACGCAGTATTTT
TRBV27	TRBD1	TRBJ1-6	.	CASSADGQGYNSPLHF	TGTGCCAGCAGTGCCGACGGACAGGGCTATAATTCACCCCTCCACTTT
TRBV7-9	.	TRBJ2-3	.	CASSLALAIGTDTQYF	TGTGCCAGCAGCTTAGCCCTAGCGATCGGTACAGATACGCAGTATTTT
TRBV20-1	.	TRBJ2-1	few	CSANGKGGNSYNEQFF	TGCAGTGCTAACGGGAAGGGGGGAAACTCCTACAATGAGCAGTTCTTC
TRBV10-3	.	TRBJ2-5	.	CAISDRGGETQYF	TGTGCCATCAGCGACAGGGGAGGGGAGACCCAGTACTTC
TRBV7-2	TRBD2	TRBJ2-3	.	CASSTPGGGAAREGTDTQYF	TGTGCCAGCAGCACCCCCGGCGGGGGGGCGGCCAGGGAGGGCACAGATACGCAGTATTTT
TRBV20-1	.	TRBJ2-1	many	CSAPRAYNEQFF	TGCAGTGCTCCCCGGGCATACAATGAGCAGTTCTTC
TRBV29-1	TRBD1	TRBJ2-7	few	CSVLVGGTGAYEQYF	TGCAGCGTTTTAGTCGGGGGGACAGGGGCCTACGAGCAGTACTTC
TRBV18	.	TRBJ1-1	.	CASSPTDAAGLGTEAFF	TGTGCCAGCTCTCCGACCGATGCCGCCGGACTGGGCACTGAAGCTTTCTTT
TRBV20-1	.	TRBJ2-2	few	CSVEDGNTGELFF	TGCAGTGTTGAGGACGGGAACACCGGGGAGCTGTTTTTT
TRBV27	.	TRBJ1-6	few	CASRGGSYNSPLHF	TGTGCCAGCAGGGGCGGGTCCTATAATTCACCCCTCCACTTT
TRBV6-5	TRBD1	TRBJ1-2	many	CATWTGDYGYTF	TGTGCCACCTGGACAGGGGACTATGGCTACACCTTC
TRBV6-5	.	TRBJ1-5	many	CASSPILDQPQHF	TGTGCCAGCAGCCCCATCCTGGATCAGCCCCAGCATTTT
TRBV6-1	.	TRBJ2-5	.	CACQPGEETQYF	TGTGCCTGCCAGCCGGGTGAGGAGACCCAGTACTTC